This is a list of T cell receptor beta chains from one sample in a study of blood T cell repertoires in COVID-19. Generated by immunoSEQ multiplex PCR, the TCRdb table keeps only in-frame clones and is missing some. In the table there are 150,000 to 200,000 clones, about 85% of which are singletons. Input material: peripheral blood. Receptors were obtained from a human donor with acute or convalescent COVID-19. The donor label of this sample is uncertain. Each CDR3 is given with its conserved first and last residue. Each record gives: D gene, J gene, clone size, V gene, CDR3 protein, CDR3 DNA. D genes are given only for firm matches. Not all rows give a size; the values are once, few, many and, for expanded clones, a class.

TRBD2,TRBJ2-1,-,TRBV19,CASKRASGGSNQQFF,TGTGCCAGTAAAAGGGCTAGCGGGGGTTCGAATCAGCAGTTCTTC
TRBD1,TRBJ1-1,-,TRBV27,CASSPRGRNTEAFF,TGTGCCAGCAGCCCCAGGGGGCGGAACACTGAAGCTTTCTTT
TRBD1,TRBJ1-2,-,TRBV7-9,CASAPTGVDNYGYTF,TGTGCCAGCGCCCCGACAGGGGTGGATAACTATGGCTACACCTTC
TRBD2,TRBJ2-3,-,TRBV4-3,CASSQDGLSGGFSDTQYF,TGCGCCAGCAGCCAAGATGGGTTGAGCGGGGGGTTTAGTGATACGCAGTATTTT
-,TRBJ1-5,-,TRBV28,CASIEAGSSNQPQHF,TGTGCCAGCATTGAAGCAGGGTCTAGCAATCAGCCCCAGCATTTT
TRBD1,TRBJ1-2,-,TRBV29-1,CSAIQGNYGYTF,TGCAGCGCCATACAGGGGAACTATGGCTACACCTTC
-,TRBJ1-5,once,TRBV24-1,CATSGEGSQPQHF,TGTGCCACCAGTGGGGAGGGGAGTCAGCCCCAGCATTTT
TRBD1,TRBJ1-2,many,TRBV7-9,CASSPQGGLNYGYTF,TGTGCCAGCAGCCCCCAGGGGGGCCTAAACTATGGCTACACCTTC
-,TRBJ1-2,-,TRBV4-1,CASSQDISRPTNYGYTF,TGCGCCAGCAGCCAAGATATCAGCAGGCCCACAAACTATGGCTACACCTTC
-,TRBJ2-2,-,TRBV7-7,CASSPGNTGELFF,TGTGCCAGCAGCCCGGGGAACACCGGGGAGCTGTTTTTT
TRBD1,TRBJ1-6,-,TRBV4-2,CASSQDLNRGLYNSPLHF,TGTGCCAGCAGCCAAGATTTGAACAGGGGGCTCTACAATTCACCCCTCCACTTT
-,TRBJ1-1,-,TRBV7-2,CASSSQGYPDTEAFF,TGTGCCAGCAGCTCACAGGGTTATCCGGACACTGAAGCTTTCTTT
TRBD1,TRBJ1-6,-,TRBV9,CASSVLDYGTGGKSPLHF,TGTGCCAGCAGCGTATTGGATTACGGGACAGGGGGTAAATCACCCCTCCACTTT
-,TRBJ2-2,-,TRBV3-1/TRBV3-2,CASSLKRNTGELFF,TGTGCCAGCAGCCTTAAGCGGAACACCGGGGAGCTGTTTTTT
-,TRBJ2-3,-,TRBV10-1,CASSERPLTGPRTDTQYF,TGCGCCAGCAGTGAGCGCCCTTTAACAGGGCCCCGCACAGATACGCAGTATTTT
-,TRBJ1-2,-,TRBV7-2,CASSPRTGGNYGYTF,TGTGCCAGCAGCCCAAGGACGGGGGGAAACTATGGCTACACCTTC
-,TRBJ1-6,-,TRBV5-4,CASSSRQNYNSPLHF,TGTGCCAGCAGCTCACGACAGAATTATAATTCACCCCTCCACTTT
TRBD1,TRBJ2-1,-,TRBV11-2,CASITGTGGFHNEQFF,TGTGCCAGCATTACCGGGACAGGGGGCTTTCACAATGAGCAGTTCTTC
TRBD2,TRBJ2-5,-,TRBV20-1,CSASGGLAGALQETQYF,TGCAGTGCTAGTGGAGGGCTAGCGGGGGCGCTACAAGAGACCCAGTACTTC
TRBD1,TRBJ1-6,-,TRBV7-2,CASSPRGQGSSPLHF,TGTGCCAGCAGCCCCCGCGGACAGGGGAGTTCACCCCTCCACTTT
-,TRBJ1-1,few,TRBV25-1,CASSEPESFGEAFF,TGTGCCAGCAGTGAACCCGAGTCGTTCGGTGAAGCTTTCTTT
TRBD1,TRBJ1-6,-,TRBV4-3,CASSQDGSSGGFSYNSPLHF,TGCGCCAGCAGCCAAGACGGGTCGTCAGGGGGGTTCTCCTATAATTCACCCCTCCACTTT
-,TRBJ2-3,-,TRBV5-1,CASSPQASTDTQYF,TGCGCCAGCAGCCCGCAGGCTTCCACAGATACGCAGTATTTT
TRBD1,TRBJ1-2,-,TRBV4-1,CASSQVLPGQPNYGYTF,TGCGCCAGCAGCCAAGTTCTTCCGGGACAGCCTAACTATGGCTACACCTTC
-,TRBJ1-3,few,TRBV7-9,CASSSGQPRGGNTIYF,TGTGCCAGCAGCTCCGGACAGCCTCGAGGTGGAAACACCATATATTTT
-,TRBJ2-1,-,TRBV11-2,CASSSSGGGTVRYNEQFF,TGTGCCAGCAGCTCGTCCGGGGGGGGGACAGTTCGATACAATGAGCAGTTCTTC
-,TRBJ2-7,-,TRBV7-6,CASSLTAYEQYF,TGTGCCAGCAGCTTAACAGCTTACGAGCAGTACTTC
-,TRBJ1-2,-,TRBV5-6,CASSLATGHPNYGYTF,TGTGCCAGCAGCTTGGCAACAGGTCATCCTAACTATGGCTACACCTTC
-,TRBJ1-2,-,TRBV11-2,CASSLLPAGQRSSGYTF,TGTGCCAGCAGCTTACTACCCGCGGGTCAGCGGTCATCTGGCTACACCTTC
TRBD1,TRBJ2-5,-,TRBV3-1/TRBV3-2,CASSQAGGWQETQYF,TGTGCCAGCAGCCAAGCAGGGGGCTGGCAAGAGACCCAGTACTTC
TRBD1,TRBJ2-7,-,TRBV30,CAWSVPPGQGAYEQYF,TGTGCCTGGAGTGTACCCCCAGGGCAGGGGGCATACGAGCAGTACTTC
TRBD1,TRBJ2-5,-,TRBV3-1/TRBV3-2,CASTRGTGTRETQYF,TGTGCCAGCACCCGGGGGACAGGGACGAGAGAGACCCAGTACTTC
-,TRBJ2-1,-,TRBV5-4,CASSLEGGAGNEQFF,TGTGCCAGCAGCTTGGAGGGGGGGGCCGGCAATGAGCAGTTCTTC
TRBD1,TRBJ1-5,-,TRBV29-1,CSVRTGEEGNQPQHF,TGCAGCGTCCGGACAGGGGAGGAGGGCAATCAGCCCCAGCATTTT